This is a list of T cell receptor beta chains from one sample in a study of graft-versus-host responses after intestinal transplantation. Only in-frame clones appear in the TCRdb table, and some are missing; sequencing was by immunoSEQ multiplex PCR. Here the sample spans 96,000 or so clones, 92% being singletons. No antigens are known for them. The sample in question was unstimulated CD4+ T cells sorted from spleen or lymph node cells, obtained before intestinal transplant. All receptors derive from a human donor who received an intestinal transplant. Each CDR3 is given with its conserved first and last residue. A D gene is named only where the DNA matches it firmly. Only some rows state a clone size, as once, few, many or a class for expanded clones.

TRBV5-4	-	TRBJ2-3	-	TGTGCCAGCAGCTTTGGGGGCCCAGATACGCAGTATTTT	CASSFGGPDTQYF
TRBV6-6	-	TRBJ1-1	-	TGTGCCAGCAGTTATCGTAGACAGGCGGGTGAAGCTTTCTTT	CASSYRRQAGEAFF
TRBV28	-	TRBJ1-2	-	TGTGCCAGCAGTACAAAGGACTTTTTTAACTATGGCTACACCTTC	CASSTKDFFNYGYTF
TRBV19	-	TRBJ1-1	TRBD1	TGTGCCAGTAGCCTAGCTCCCGGGACAGGGGCCACTGAAGCTTTCTTT	CASSLAPGTGATEAFF
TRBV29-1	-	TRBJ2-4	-	TGCAGCGCGACAGGGACGGGAGGGGGAAAGGACATTCAGTACTTC	CSATGTGGGKDIQYF
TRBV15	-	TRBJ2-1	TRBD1	TGTGCCACCAGCAGTGGAGGGACAGGGAGGGATGAGCAGTTCTTC	CATSSGGTGRDEQFF
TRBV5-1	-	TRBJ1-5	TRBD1	TGCGCCAGCAGCTTGACAGGGGGCAATCAGCCCCAGCATTTT	CASSLTGGNQPQHF
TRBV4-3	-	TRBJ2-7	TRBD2	TGCGCCAGCAGCCAAGCCGGGACTAGCGCCTACGAGCAGCACTTC	CASSQAGTSAYEQHF
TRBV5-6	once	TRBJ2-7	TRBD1	TGTGCCAGCAGCTGGGGATACGGGACAGGGGTCGAGCAGTACTTC	CASSWGYGTGVEQYF
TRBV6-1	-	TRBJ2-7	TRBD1	TGTGCCAGCAGTGGCCGTCTAGGACAGGGGATCCACGAGCAGTACTTC	CASSGRLGQGIHEQYF
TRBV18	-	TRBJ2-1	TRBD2	TGTGCCAGCTCACGAGGGACTAGCGGACGAAACAATGAGCAGTTCTTC	CASSRGTSGRNNEQFF
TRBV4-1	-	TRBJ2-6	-	TGCGCCACCGCCCTTAGTACCACCCCCCGCTCTGGGGCCAACGTCCTGACTTTC	CATALSTTPRSGANVLTF
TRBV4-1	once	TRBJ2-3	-	TGCGCCAGCAGCCAGGACTCTTTCACAGATACGCAGTATTTT	CASSQDSFTDTQYF
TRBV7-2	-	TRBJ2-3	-	TGTGCCAGCAGCCCGAGCCGGGACAATCCCCCAGATACGCAGTATTTT	CASSPSRDNPPDTQYF
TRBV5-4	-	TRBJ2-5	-	TGTGCCAGCAGCCCTTGGGCCCGCCAAGAGACCCAGTACTTC	CASSPWARQETQYF
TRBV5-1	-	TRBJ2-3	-	TGCGCCAGCAGCCCCCCTCTCGACTCTGATACGCAGTATTTT	CASSPPLDSDTQYF
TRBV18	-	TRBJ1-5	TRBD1	TGTGCCAGCTCACCGGACAGGGGAGGAGGGAGCAATCAGCCCCAGCATTTT	CASSPDRGGGSNQPQHF
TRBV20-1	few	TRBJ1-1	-	TGCAGTGCTAGTGGCAATGAAGCTTTCTTT	CSASGNEAFF
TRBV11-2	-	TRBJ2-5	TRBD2	TGTGCCAGCAGCATTCGACTAGCGGGGGGGGAGACCCAGTACTTC	CASSIRLAGGETQYF
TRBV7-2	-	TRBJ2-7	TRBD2	TGTGCCAGCAGCCCACTAGCGGGGGAAGAGCAGTACTTC	CASSPLAGEEQYF
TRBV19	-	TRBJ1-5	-	TGTGCCAGTAGTATAGGGGGGGATAATCAGCCCCAGCATTTT	CASSIGGDNQPQHF
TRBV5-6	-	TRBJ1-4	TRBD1	TGTGCCAGCAGCTTGGGGACAGGGGGCGAAAAACTGTTTTTT	CASSLGTGGEKLFF
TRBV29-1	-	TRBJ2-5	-	TGCAGCGTTGAATATGTCCAAGAGACCCAGTACTTC	CSVEYVQETQYF
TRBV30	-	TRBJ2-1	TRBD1	TGTGCCTGGAGTGTACTTTGGAACAGGGGAAAATACAATGAGCAGTTCTTC	CAWSVLWNRGKYNEQFF
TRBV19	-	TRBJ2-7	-	TGTGCCAGTAGAGAACAGGACACCTACGAGCAGTACTTC	CASREQDTYEQYF
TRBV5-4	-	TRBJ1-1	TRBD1	TGTGCCAGCAGCCTCAGGGGGTCGGGAACTGAAGCTTTCTTT	CASSLRGSGTEAFF
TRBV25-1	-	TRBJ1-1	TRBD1	TGTGCCAGCAGCAACAGGGGGGGTTTAAACACTGAAGCTTTCTTT	CASSNRGGLNTEAFF
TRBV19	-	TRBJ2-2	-	TGTGCCAGTAGTCCGGGAATTGCGAACACCGGGGAGCTGTTTTTT	CASSPGIANTGELFF
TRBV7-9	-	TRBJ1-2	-	TGTGCCAGCAGCATCGCGGGGGAGGCCTATGGCTACACCTTC	CASSIAGEAYGYTF
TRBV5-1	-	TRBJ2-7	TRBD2	TGCGCCAGCAGCTTGGGGTTCGGACGGGAGGGACCCTACGAGCAGTACTTC	CASSLGFGREGPYEQYF
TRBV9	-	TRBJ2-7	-	TGTGCCAGCAGCGTCACAGACTCCTACGAGCAGTACTTC	CASSVTDSYEQYF
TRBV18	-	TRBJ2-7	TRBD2	TGTGCCAGCTCACCAAGAATAACCGGGACTAGCGGGAGTGGGTCCTACGAGCAGTACTTC	CASSPRITGTSGSGSYEQYF
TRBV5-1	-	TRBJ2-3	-	TGCGCCAGCGGGAGTTCAGACGCAGCAGATACGCAGTATTTT	CASGSSDAADTQYF
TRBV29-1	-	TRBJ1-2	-	TGCAGCGTTGCGGGAGGCGAAAAATATGGCTACACCTTC	CSVAGGEKYGYTF
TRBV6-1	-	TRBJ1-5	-	TGTGCCAGCAGTGCGGGGGTGGAGGGGTTTTATCAGCCCCAGCATTTT	CASSAGVEGFYQPQHF
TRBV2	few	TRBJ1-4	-	TGTGCCAGCAGTGAAGCTTCGAGGGGGGGTGAAAAACTGTTTTTT	CASSEASRGGEKLFF
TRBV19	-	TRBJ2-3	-	TGTGCCAGTAGTAATAGAGGGGGAAGCACAGATACGCAGTATTTT	CASSNRGGSTDTQYF
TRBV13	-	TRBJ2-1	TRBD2	TGTGCCAGCAGCTTAGTCGGTAGCGGGAGCTACAATGAGCAGTTCTTC	CASSLVGSGSYNEQFF
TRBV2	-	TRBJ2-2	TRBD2	TGTGCCAGCAGTCCGGGACTAGGGATTACCGGGGAGCTGTTTTTT	CASSPGLGITGELFF
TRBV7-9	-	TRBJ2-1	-	TGTGCCAGCAGCCCGGGTAGCCGGGACACTGCTGGGAATGAGCAGTTCTTC	CASSPGSRDTAGNEQFF
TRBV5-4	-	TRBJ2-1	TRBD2	TGTGCCAGCAGCTTGGGTAGCGGGGTTGAGCAGTTCTTC	CASSLGSGVEQFF
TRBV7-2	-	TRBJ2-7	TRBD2	TGTGCCAGCAGCTTATACGGACTAGACTCCTACGAGCAGTACTTC	CASSLYGLDSYEQYF